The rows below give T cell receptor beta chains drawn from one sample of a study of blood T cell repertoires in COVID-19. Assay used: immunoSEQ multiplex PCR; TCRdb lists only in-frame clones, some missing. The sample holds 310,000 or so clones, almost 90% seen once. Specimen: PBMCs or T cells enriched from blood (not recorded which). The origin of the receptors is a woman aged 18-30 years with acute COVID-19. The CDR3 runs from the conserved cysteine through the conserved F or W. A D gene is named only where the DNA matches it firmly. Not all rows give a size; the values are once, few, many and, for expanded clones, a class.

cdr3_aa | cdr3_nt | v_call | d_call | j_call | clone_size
CASSDPGQGRNTIYF | TGCGCCAGCAGTGATCCGGGACAGGGGAGGAACACCATATATTTT | TRBV10-1 | TRBD1 | TRBJ1-3 | -
CASSTRSSNSPLHF | TGTGCCAGCAGCACCCGAAGCTCCAATTCACCCCTCCACTTT | TRBV5-6 | - | TRBJ1-6 | -
CATSRGTFPGLAGGRPTDTQYF | TGTGCCACCAGCAGAGGGACGTTCCCGGGACTAGCGGGAGGGCGGCCCACAGATACGCAGTATTTT | TRBV15 | TRBD2 | TRBJ2-3 | -
CASSPPNAPRGDYGYTF | TGTGCCAGCTCACCACCGAATGCCCCGAGAGGTGACTATGGCTACACCTTC | TRBV18 | - | TRBJ1-2 | -
CASSLAPGGSYEKLFF | TGTGCCAGCAGCTTAGCCCCGGGTGGAAGCTACGAAAAACTGTTTTTT | TRBV7-2 | - | TRBJ1-4 | -
CASSFSGGTDTQYF | TGTGCCAGCAGTTTTTCGGGGGGCACAGATACGCAGTATTTT | TRBV28 | - | TRBJ2-3 | -
CASSLTGAAGNTIYF | TGTGCCAGCAGTTTAACAGGGGCTGCTGGAAACACCATATATTTT | TRBV28 | TRBD1 | TRBJ1-3 | -
CATSRDRRGRENEQFF | TGTGCCACCAGCAGAGATCGGAGGGGGAGGGAGAATGAGCAGTTCTTC | TRBV15 | - | TRBJ2-1 | -
CASSWGGGETQYF | TGTGCCAGCAGTTGGGGGGGCGGGGAGACCCAGTACTTC | TRBV6-5 | - | TRBJ2-5 | -
CASSKEDSWNTEAFF | TGCGCCAGCAGCAAGGAGGACAGCTGGAACACTGAAGCTTTCTTT | TRBV4-3 | - | TRBJ1-1 | few
CASRRLSPLHF | TGTGCCAGCAGGCGGCTCTCACCCCTCCACTTT | TRBV28 | - | TRBJ1-6 | -
CATQTGGAYGYTF | TGTGCCACTCAAACAGGGGGCGCTTATGGCTACACCTTC | TRBV6-5 | TRBD1 | TRBJ1-2 | -
CASSSQGYEQYF | TGTGCCAGCAGCTCTCAGGGGTACGAGCAGTACTTC | TRBV7-8 | - | TRBJ2-7 | -
CASSESGQYNQPQHF | TGTGCCAGCAGTGAATCGGGACAGTACAATCAGCCCCAGCATTTT | TRBV27 | TRBD1 | TRBJ1-5 | -
CASSQDLYEQYF | TGCGCCAGCAGCCAAGATCTCTACGAGCAGTACTTC | TRBV4-1 | - | TRBJ2-7 | few
CASSHPSTGSYEQYF | TGTGCCAGCAGCCATCCATCGACAGGAAGCTACGAGCAGTACTTC | TRBV4-2 | - | TRBJ2-7 | once
CASSSIRQSGGYGYTF | TGTGCCAGCAGTTCGATAAGACAGAGCGGGGGCTATGGCTACACCTTC | TRBV28 | - | TRBJ1-2 | -
CASSLSRGSNQPQHF | TGTGCCAGCAGTTTATCTAGGGGCAGCAATCAGCCCCAGCATTTT | TRBV28 | - | TRBJ1-5 | once
CASSSMGQGDTEAFF | TGTGCCAGCAGCTCGATGGGACAGGGGGACACTGAAGCTTTCTTT | TRBV7-8 | TRBD1 | TRBJ1-1 | -
CASSDGGQDTGELFF | TGCGCCAGCAGTGATGGAGGGCAGGACACCGGGGAGCTGTTTTTT | TRBV10-1 | - | TRBJ2-2 | few
CASTPYRVGYGYTF | TGTGCCAGCACACCTTACAGGGTGGGCTATGGCTACACCTTC | TRBV6-5 | - | TRBJ1-2 | once
CASSQDRFSGGDYGYTF | TGCGCCAGCAGCCAAGATAGGTTTTCAGGGGGTGACTATGGCTACACCTTC | TRBV4-1 | TRBD1 | TRBJ1-2 | -
CASSSRQGAAVETQYF | TGTGCCAGCAGCTCCCGACAGGGGGCAGCGGTGGAGACCCAGTACTTC | TRBV7-9 | TRBD1 | TRBJ2-5 | -
CASRLSRQGITEAFF | TGCGCCAGCAGGCTCAGCCGACAGGGAATAACTGAAGCTTTCTTT | TRBV5-1 | TRBD1 | TRBJ1-1 | -
CASSQDRRTTGGLYEQYF | TGTGCCAGCAGCCAAGATCGGAGAACGACAGGGGGGCTTTACGAGCAGTACTTC | TRBV14 | TRBD1 | TRBJ2-7 | -
CASSTTGLAYEQFF | TGTGCCAGTAGTACAACGGGACTAGCCTATGAGCAGTTCTTC | TRBV19 | TRBD2 | TRBJ2-1 | -
CASSSDRASTEAFF | TGTGCCAGCAGCTCGGACAGGGCTAGCACTGAAGCTTTCTTT | TRBV11-2 | TRBD1 | TRBJ1-1 | -
CASRSPGLSNEQFF | TGTGCCAGCAGATCCCCGGGACTTAGCAATGAGCAGTTCTTC | TRBV28 | - | TRBJ2-1 | -
CAWSVSGGRPQHF | TGTGCCTGGAGTGTATCCGGGGGACGGCCCCAGCATTTT | TRBV30 | - | TRBJ1-5 | -
CASSQGLDQPQHF | TGTGCCAGTTCACAGGGGCTCGATCAGCCCCAGCATTTT | TRBV19 | TRBD1 | TRBJ1-5 | -
CASSKGLAEETQYF | TGTGCCAGCAGCAAAGGACTAGCGGAAGAGACCCAGTACTTC | TRBV13 | TRBD2 | TRBJ2-5 | -
CASSSTDRDGYTF | TGTGCCAGCAGCTCTACGGACAGGGATGGCTACACCTTC | TRBV5-4 | TRBD1 | TRBJ1-2 | -
CASSLGPGLAGTDTQYF | TGCGCCAGCAGCTTGGGCCCCGGACTAGCGGGCACAGATACGCAGTATTTT | TRBV5-1 | TRBD2 | TRBJ2-3 | -
CASSLGHYGYTF | TGTGCCAGCAGTTTAGGGCACTATGGCTACACCTTC | TRBV28 | - | TRBJ1-2 | -
CASRNRDYNEQFF | TGTGCCAGCAGGAACCGGGACTACAATGAGCAGTTCTTC | TRBV6-8 | - | TRBJ2-1 | -
CASRTTGGREAFF | TGTGCCAGCAGAACAACAGGGGGCCGTGAAGCTTTCTTT | TRBV6-5 | TRBD1 | TRBJ1-1 | -
CASKHRGTYEQYF | TGTGCCAGCAAACACAGGGGAACCTACGAGCAGTACTTC | TRBV12-3/TRBV12-4 | TRBD1 | TRBJ2-7 | -
CASSVFNGELFF | TGTGCCAGCAGCGTATTTAACGGGGAGCTGTTTTTT | TRBV9 | - | TRBJ2-2 | few
CAGTSDEQFF | TGTGCCGGTACTAGCGATGAGCAGTTCTTC | TRBV30 | TRBD2 | TRBJ2-1 | -
CASSSGLSHTDTQYF | TGTGCCAGCAGTTCCGGACTCAGCCACACAGATACGCAGTATTTT | TRBV2 | - | TRBJ2-3 | -
CASTARRQTISGRANEQFF | TGTGCCAGCACCGCACGTAGACAGACAATTAGCGGGAGGGCCAATGAGCAGTTCTTC | TRBV2 | TRBD2 | TRBJ2-1 | -
CASSRQGSWGSNQPQHF | TGTGCCAGCAGTCGACAGGGGTCTTGGGGGAGCAATCAGCCCCAGCATTTT | TRBV27 | TRBD1 | TRBJ1-5 | -
CASSLRLQGNTEAFF | TGTGCCAGCAGCTTAAGGTTACAGGGGAACACTGAAGCTTTCTTT | TRBV7-8 | - | TRBJ1-1 | -
CATSRDVNEQFF | TGTGCCACCAGCAGAGATGTAAATGAGCAGTTCTTC | TRBV15 | - | TRBJ2-1 | once
CASSTSRNTGELFF | TGTGCCAGTAGTACTAGTAGGAACACCGGGGAGCTGTTTTTT | TRBV19 | - | TRBJ2-2 | -
CASQGFPPEAFF | TGTGCCAGCCAGGGTTTCCCTCCTGAAGCTTTCTTT | TRBV19 | - | TRBJ1-1 | once
CASSLGRGARDEQFF | TGTGCCAGCAGCCTAGGCAGGGGTGCGAGAGATGAGCAGTTCTTC | TRBV7-3 | - | TRBJ2-1 | -
CASSPFRGSGANVLTF | TGTGCCAGCAGTCCCTTCAGGGGATCTGGGGCCAACGTCCTGACTTTC | TRBV28 | - | TRBJ2-6 | -